The 22 T cell receptor beta chains in this list originate from one sample, sequenced in a study of Graves' ophthalmopathy and Graves' hyperthyroidism. RNA transcripts yielded amplified TCR beta CDR3 regions. An initial RT-PCR round employing HTBI primers preceded a second-round multiplex PCR. TCRdb ran MiXCR on the multiplex PCR reads and lists one entry per CDR3 protein. The sample carries about 590,000 distinct CDR3 sequences, 35% to 40% recorded once. The sequenced sample was peripheral blood or thyroid tissue (not recorded which). The receptor set was obtained from an adult man with Graves' hyperthyroidism.

The J gene is TRBJ1-2, the V gene TRBV29-1; 8 bases match TRBD1. In germline, CDR1 is SQVTM, CDR2 ANQGSEA. This CDR3 spans 13 amino acids. V shed 8 bases, J shed 6 bases, and the junction held 11 bases outside the gene matches. The CDR3 protein is CSSGQGEKDGYTF. CDR3 bases: TGCAGCTCAGGACAGGGAGAAAAGGATGGCTACACCTTC.

The table lists this clonotype with a count of one. V and J are TRBV10-3 and TRBJ1-5; D is ambiguous. Germline CDR1 is ENHRY and CDR2 is SYGVKD. This CDR3 contains 14 residues. Between the trimmed V and J ends, which lost 4 bases and 5 bases, there was a span of 12 bases. The CDR3 nucleotides read TGTGCCATCAGTGGGGGAACACGGGATCAGCCCCAGCATTTT. It encodes CAISGGTRDQPQHF.

V gene TRBV29-1 combines with J gene TRBJ1-3; D is perhaps TRBD1 (5 bases). In germline, CDR1 is SQVTM, CDR2 ANQGSEA. Trimming left V 6 bases short and J 7 bases short, with 10 bases between. The CDR3 extends over 11 amino acids. In DNA, the CDR3 is TGCAGCGTCGGGGGATCGAACACCATATATTTT. It specifies CSVGGSNTIYF. Using reference TRBV29-1 and TRBJ1-3 for the parts outside the CDR3, the full variable domain is SAVISQKPSRDICQRGTSLTIQCQVDSQVTMMFWYRQQPGQSLTLIATANQGSEATYESGFVIDKFPISRPNLTFSTLTVSNMSPEDSSIYLCSVGGSNTIYFGEGSWLTVV.

V is TRBV5-1 and J is TRBJ1-3, with a possible D match to TRBD1 (5 bases). Trimming cost V 0 bases and J 0 bases, with 10 bases left between them. This CDR3 comprises 16 residues. Per germline, CDR1 SGHRS and CDR2 YFSETQ. The CDR3 here is CASSLGAGISGNTIYF. The CDR3 DNA follows: TGCGCCAGCAGCTTGGGGGCAGGGATCTCTGGAAACACCATATATTTT.

The table lists this clonotype with many counts. The V and J genes are TRBV6-5 and TRBJ1-6; 7 bases agree with TRBD1. The ends lost 9 bases at V and 8 bases at J; junction bases unmatched: 10. Germline V lookup: CDR1 MNHEY, CDR2 SVGAGI. This CDR3 is 14 amino acids long. CDR3 in amino acids: CASRYRGTDSPLHF. The DNA for the CDR3 is TGTGCCAGTAGATACAGGGGTACGGATTCACCCCTCCACTTT.

This clonotype was recorded many times. The chain links TRBV7-2 to TRBJ2-2; D not certain. From germline, CDR1 is SGHTA and CDR2 FQGNSA. V dropped 5 bases and J dropped 2 bases, with 12 bases sitting between them. CDR3 size: 15 residues. CDR3 in DNA: TGTGCCAGCAGCCCCTCCGGCGCCAACACCGGGGAGCTGTTTTTT. Amino acid sequence: CASSPSGANTGELFF.

The genes are TRBV2 and TRBJ1-1, with TRBD1 matching 8 bases. This CDR3 region has 17 residues. Trimming took 6 bases from V and 7 from J; bases not matched to a gene: 19. The V gene's germline CDR1 is SNHLY and CDR2 FYNNEI. The CDR3 loop reads CASSRLGRQGRKNEAFF. CDR3 coding DNA: TGTGCCAGCAGCCGCTTAGGAAGACAGGGGCGAAAAAATGAAGCTTTCTTT.

This clonotype was seen repeatedly, ten times or more. The chain combines TRBV6-5 with TRBJ1-6, with a weak D call TRBD1 (5 bases). CDR1 and CDR2 (germline): MNHEY, SVGAGI. Between the trimmed V and J ends, which lost 1 base and 7 bases, there was a span of 14 bases. This CDR3 has 16 residues. The DNA for the CDR3 is TGTGCCAGCAGTTACTTCGGGGGGGACTGGAATTCACCCCTCCACTTT. This encodes CASSYFGGDWNSPLHF.

This chain uses TRBV2 with TRBJ1-2, with D perhaps TRBD1 (6 bases). Germline V lookup: CDR1 SNHLY, CDR2 FYNNEI. The CDR3 runs to 13 residues. Trimming took off 6 bases at V and 8 bases at J, with 16 bases between the two ends. For the CDR3, the DNA is TGTGCCAGCAGCAAAATAGCGGGGGGCGGCTACACCTTC. Amino acids: CASSKIAGGGYTF.

This clonotype was observed many times. This rearrangement joins TRBV9 to TRBJ1-2, with D perhaps matching TRBD1 (5 bases). This CDR3 has 15 amino acids. V was trimmed by 4 bases and J by 2 bases, leaving 15 bases between them. Germline V gene lookup returns CDR1 SGDLS and CDR2 YYNGEE. The CDR3: CASSPGMGGNYGYTF. The DNA of the CDR3 is TGTGCCAGCAGCCCAGGGATGGGTGGAAACTATGGCTACACCTTC.

In this sample, this clonotype turned up many times. V and J are TRBV10-2 and TRBJ2-7; TRBD1 matches at 10 bases. The germline CDR1 and CDR2 sequences are WSHSY and SAAADI. The CDR3 consists of 14 residues. With 6 bases clipped from V and 5 bases from J, the junction kept 7 bases outside the gene matches. The CDR3 region has the DNA TGCGCCAGCAGGGGGACAGGGGTTGCCCACGAGCAGTACTTC. Amino acids: CASRGTGVAHEQYF.

This clonotype has ten or more counts. The chain uses TRBV9 and TRBJ2-7; 7 bases map to TRBD1. The CDR3 has 14 residues. Germline trimming cut 3 bases from V and 0 bases from J; bases unmatched to any gene: 3. Germline CDR1 is SGDLS and CDR2 is YYNGEE. The CDR3 protein is CASSAGDSSYEQYF. In DNA form, the CDR3 reads TGTGCCAGCAGCGCCGGGGACAGCTCCTACGAGCAGTACTTC.

This rearrangement joins TRBV20-1 to TRBJ1-3, with TRBD1 identical over 7 bases. The CDR3 has 13 amino acids. Per germline, CDR1 DFQATT and CDR2 SNEGSKA (reference sequence). V lost 3 bases, J lost 2 bases, and 1 base stayed unmatched. CDR3 DNA sequence: TGCAGTGCTAGGACAGGGACTGGAAACACCATATATTTT. As protein: CSARTGTGNTIYF.

The J gene is TRBJ2-3, the V gene TRBV5-1; TRBD1 aligns across 9 bases. This CDR3 spans 16 amino acids. From germline, CDR1 is SGHRS and CDR2 YFSETQ. After removal of 5 bases from V and 2 bases from J, the junction contained 9 bases not matched to a gene. The CDR3 loop is CASRQTGGKDTDTQYF. CDR3 DNA sequence: TGCGCCAGCAGGCAGACAGGGGGAAAGGACACAGATACGCAGTATTTT.

This clonotype was seen many times. The chain employs TRBV12-3 or TRBV12-4 and TRBJ2-7; the D is unclear. This CDR3 is built from 15 residues. The V end lost 5 bases, the J end lost 5 bases, and 19 bases lay between the germline ends. CDR3 DNA sequence: TGTGCCAGCAGTGCCATAAAGAGGATACGGCACGAGCAGTACTTC. This encodes CASSAIKRIRHEQYF.

This clonotype has more than one count but fewer than ten. The rearrangement joins TRBV28 to TRBJ1-2, with D perhaps TRBD1 (5 bases). This CDR3 region has 12 residues. The germline CDR1 and CDR2 sequences are MDHEN and SYDVKM. V was pared by 6 bases and J by 4 bases, with 9 bases between. In DNA, the CDR3 is TGTGCCAGCAGCCGGGACCTCTATGGCTACACCTTC. Amino acids: CASSRDLYGYTF.

In nucleotides, the CDR3 is TGTGCCAGTAGTATTACGGGAACGCAGTATTTT. Protein: CASSITGTQYF. The gene calls are TRBV19 and TRBJ2-3, with a possible D match to TRBD2 (5 bases). Germline V CDR1 and CDR2: LNHDA, SQIVND (reference sequence). The CDR3 is 11 residues long. The germline V and J ends were trimmed by 3 bases and 9 bases, with 7 bases remaining between them. The variable domain in full, completed from reference TRBV19 and TRBJ2-3, reads DGGITQSPKYLFRKEGQNVTLSCEQNLNHDAMYWYRQDPGQGLRLIYYSQIVNDFQKGDIAEGYSVSREKKESFPLTVTSAQKNPTAFYLCASSITGTQYFGPGTRLTVL.

At least ten counts were recorded for this clonotype. J is TRBJ2-5 and V is TRBV19, with D possibly TRBD1 on 7 matching bases. Trimming pared 3 bases from V and 2 bases from J, leaving 13 bases between. Germline CDR1 and CDR2: LNHDA and SQIVND (reference sequence). This CDR3 contains 15 residues. CDR3 DNA: TGTGCCAGTAGTATGGGCAGGGGGAGGCAAGAGACCCAGTACTTC. Translating gives CASSMGRGRQETQYF.

This clonotype showed up just a few times. The chain employs TRBV10-2 and TRBJ2-5; TRBD2 matches at 10 bases. The ends lost 2 bases at V and 4 bases at J; junction bases unmatched: 7. This CDR3 is 16 amino acids long. The germline gives CDR1 WSHSY, CDR2 SAAADI. DNA of the CDR3: TGCGCCAGCAGTGAGCCTCAGCGGGAGGGGTTAGAGACCCAGTACTTC. Translation: CASSEPQREGLETQYF.

The rearrangement uses TRBV27 and TRBJ1-1, with D perhaps TRBD1 (6 bases). Per the germline V gene, CDR1 is MNHEY and CDR2 is SMNVEV (reference sequence). The V gene lost 5 bases and the J gene lost 1 base, with 17 bases spanning the gap. The CDR3 length is 16 residues. The CDR3, as DNA: TGTGCCAGCAGTCCACAACACCTGACAGGGAACACTGAAGCTTTCTTT. Translation gives CASSPQHLTGNTEAFF.

This sequence joins TRBV7-3 and TRBJ2-5, with D possibly being TRBD2 (6 bases). Germline V gene lookup returns CDR1 SGHTA and CDR2 FQGTGA. The CDR3 consists of 17 residues. Trimming stripped 8 bases from V and 1 base from J, with 23 bases between. CDR3 protein: CASSSSPSPGLQETQYF. In nucleotides, the CDR3 is TGTGCCAGCTCGTCATCCCCTTCCCCGGGACTCCAAGAGACCCAGTACTTC.

This clonotype was seen repeatedly, ten times or more. V gene TRBV9 combines with J gene TRBJ1-2; D unclear. Trimming took off 5 bases at V and 12 bases at J, with 5 bases between the two ends. Germline CDR1 reads SGDLS; CDR2 reads YYNGEE. The CDR3 runs to 8 residues. The CDR3 here is CASSPHTF. CDR3 nucleotide sequence: TGTGCCAGCAGTCCGCACACCTTC.